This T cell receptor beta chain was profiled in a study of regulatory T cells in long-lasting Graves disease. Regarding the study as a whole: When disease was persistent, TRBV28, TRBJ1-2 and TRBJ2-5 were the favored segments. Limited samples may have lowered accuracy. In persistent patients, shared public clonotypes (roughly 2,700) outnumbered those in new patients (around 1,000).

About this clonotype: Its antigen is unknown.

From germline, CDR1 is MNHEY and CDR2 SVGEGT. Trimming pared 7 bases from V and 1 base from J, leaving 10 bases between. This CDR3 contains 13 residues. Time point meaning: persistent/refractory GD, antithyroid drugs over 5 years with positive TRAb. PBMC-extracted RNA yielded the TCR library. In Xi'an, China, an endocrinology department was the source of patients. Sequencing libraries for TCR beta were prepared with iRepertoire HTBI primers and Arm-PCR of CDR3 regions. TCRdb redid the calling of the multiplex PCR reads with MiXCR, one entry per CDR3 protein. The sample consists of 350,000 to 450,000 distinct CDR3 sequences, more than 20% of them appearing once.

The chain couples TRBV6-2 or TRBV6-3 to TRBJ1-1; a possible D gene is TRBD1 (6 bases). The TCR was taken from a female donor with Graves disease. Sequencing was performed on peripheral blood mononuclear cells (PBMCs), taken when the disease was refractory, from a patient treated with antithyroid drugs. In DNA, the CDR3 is TGTGCCAGCACAACAGGGTGGAACACTGAAGCTTTCTTT. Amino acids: CASTTGWNTEAFF.